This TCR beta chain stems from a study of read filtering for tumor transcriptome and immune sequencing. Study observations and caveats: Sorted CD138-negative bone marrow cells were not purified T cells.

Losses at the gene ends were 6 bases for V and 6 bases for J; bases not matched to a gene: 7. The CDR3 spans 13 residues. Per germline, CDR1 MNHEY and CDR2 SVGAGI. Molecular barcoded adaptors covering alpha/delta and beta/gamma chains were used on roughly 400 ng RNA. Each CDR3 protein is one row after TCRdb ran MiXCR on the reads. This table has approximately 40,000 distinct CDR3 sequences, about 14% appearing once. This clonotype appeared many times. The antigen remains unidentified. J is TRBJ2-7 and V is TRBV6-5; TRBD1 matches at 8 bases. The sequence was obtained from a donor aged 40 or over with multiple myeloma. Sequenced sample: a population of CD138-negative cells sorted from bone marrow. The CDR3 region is CASSRGQGSEQYF. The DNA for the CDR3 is TGTGCCAGCAGCCGCGGACAGGGAAGCGAGCAGTACTTC.